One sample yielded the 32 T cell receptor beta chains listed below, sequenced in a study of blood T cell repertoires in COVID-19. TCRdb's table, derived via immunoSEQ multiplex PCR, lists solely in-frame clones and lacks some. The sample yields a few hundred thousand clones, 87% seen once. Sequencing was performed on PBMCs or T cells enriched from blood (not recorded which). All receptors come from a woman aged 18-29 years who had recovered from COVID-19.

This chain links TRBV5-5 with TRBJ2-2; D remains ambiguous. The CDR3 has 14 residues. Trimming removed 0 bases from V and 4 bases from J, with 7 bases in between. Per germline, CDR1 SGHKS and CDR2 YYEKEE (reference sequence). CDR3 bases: TGTGCCAGCAGCTTGGCCAGAGGCACCGGGGAGCTGTTTTTT. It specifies CASSLARGTGELFF.

The CDR3 is CASSTGTGPRELFF. CDR3 nucleotides: TGTGCCAGCAGCACCGGGACAGGCCCTAGGGAGCTGTTTTTT. This sequence joins TRBV7-2 and TRBJ2-2; 8 positions match TRBD1. Germline loops: CDR1 SGHTA, CDR2 FQGNSA. With 5 bases clipped from V and 9 bases from J, the junction kept 8 bases outside the gene matches. The CDR3 has 14 residues.

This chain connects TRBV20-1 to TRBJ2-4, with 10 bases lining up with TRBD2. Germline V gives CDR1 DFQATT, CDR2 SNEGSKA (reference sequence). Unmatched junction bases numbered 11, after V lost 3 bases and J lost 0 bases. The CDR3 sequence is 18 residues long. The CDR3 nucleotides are TGCAGTGCTAGTTTACCTAGCGGGGGTTTACTAGCCAAAAACATTCAGTACTTC. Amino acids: CSASLPSGGLLAKNIQYF.

CDR3 nucleotide sequence: TGCGCCAGCAGCTTGGGACTGGGTAGCACAGATACGCAGTATTTT. Translation: CASSLGLGSTDTQYF. The chain recombines TRBV5-1 with TRBJ2-3, with D uncertain. The CDR3 is 15 residues long. CDR1 SGHRS and CDR2 YFSETQ come from the germline V gene. With 0 bases removed from V and 0 bases from J, the gap between germline ends came to 8 bases.

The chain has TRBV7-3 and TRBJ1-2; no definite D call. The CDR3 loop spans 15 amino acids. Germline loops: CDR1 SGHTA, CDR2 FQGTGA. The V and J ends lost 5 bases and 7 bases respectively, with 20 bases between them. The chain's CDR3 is CASSHNPQATSGYTF. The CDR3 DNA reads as TGTGCCAGCAGCCACAACCCCCAGGCGACGAGTGGCTACACCTTC.

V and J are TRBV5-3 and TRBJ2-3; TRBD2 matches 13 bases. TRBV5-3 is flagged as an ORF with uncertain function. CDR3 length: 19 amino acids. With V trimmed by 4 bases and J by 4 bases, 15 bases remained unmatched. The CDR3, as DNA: TGTGCCAGAAGCCCTAAACTAGCGGGAGGGCCGTCATCCGCAGATACGCAGTATTTT. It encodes CARSPKLAGGPSSADTQYF.

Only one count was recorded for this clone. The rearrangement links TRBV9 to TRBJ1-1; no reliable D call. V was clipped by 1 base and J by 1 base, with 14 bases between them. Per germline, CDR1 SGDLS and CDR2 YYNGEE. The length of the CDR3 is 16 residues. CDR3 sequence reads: CASSVLENGRNTEAFF. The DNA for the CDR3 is TGTGCCAGCAGCGTATTAGAAAACGGGAGGAACACTGAAGCTTTCTTT.

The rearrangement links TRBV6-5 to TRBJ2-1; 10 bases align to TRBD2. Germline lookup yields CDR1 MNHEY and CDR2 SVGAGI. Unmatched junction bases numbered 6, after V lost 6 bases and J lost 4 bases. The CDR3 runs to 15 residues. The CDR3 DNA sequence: TGTGCCAGCAGACCAACTAGCGGGGTATACAATGAGCAGTTCTTC. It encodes CASRPTSGVYNEQFF.

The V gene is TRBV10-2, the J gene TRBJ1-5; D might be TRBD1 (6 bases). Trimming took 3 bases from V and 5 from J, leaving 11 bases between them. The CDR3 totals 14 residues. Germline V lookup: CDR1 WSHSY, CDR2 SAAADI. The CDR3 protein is CASSDPGAHQPQHF. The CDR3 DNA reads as TGCGCCAGCAGTGATCCAGGGGCTCATCAGCCCCAGCATTTT.

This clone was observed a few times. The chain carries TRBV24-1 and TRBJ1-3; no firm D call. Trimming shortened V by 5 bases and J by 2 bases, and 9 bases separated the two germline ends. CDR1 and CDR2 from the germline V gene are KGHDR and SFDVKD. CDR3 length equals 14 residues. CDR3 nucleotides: TGTGCCACCAGTGCGGGGATTGCTGGAAACACCATATATTTT. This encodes CATSAGIAGNTIYF.

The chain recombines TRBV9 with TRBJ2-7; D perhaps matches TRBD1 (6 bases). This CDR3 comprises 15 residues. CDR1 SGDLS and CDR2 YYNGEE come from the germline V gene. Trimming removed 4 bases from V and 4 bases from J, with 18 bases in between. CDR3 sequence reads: CASSPSGRQGYEQYF. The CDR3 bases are TGTGCCAGCAGCCCAAGTGGGCGGCAGGGGTACGAGCAGTACTTC.

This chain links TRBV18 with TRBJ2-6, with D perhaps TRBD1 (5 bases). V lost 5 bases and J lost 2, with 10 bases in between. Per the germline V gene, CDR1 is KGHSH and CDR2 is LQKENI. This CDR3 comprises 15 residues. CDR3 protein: CASSSDITGANVLTF. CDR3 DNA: TGTGCCAGCTCATCGGACATCACTGGGGCCAACGTCCTGACTTTC.

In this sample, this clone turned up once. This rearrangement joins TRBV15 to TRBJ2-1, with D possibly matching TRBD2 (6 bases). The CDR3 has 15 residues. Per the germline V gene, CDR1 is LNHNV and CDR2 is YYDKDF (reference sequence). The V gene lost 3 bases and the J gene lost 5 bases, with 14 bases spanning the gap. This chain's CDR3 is CATSRLSSVDNEQFF. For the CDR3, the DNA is TGTGCCACCAGCAGGCTATCTAGCGTAGACAATGAGCAGTTCTTC.

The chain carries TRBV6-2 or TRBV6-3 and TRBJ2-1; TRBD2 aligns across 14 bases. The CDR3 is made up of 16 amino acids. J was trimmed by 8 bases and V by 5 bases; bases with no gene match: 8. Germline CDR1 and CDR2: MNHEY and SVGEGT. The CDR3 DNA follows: TGTGCCAGCAGTAACGGACTAGCGGGAGGATCCGATGAGCAGTTCTTC. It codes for CASSNGLAGGSDEQFF.

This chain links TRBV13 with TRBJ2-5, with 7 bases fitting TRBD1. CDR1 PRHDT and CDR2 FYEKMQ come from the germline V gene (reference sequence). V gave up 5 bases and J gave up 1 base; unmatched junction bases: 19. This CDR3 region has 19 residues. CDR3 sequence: CASSHSLTGTDQPQETQYF. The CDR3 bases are TGTGCCAGCAGCCATTCGCTAACAGGGACAGATCAACCCCAAGAGACCCAGTACTTC.

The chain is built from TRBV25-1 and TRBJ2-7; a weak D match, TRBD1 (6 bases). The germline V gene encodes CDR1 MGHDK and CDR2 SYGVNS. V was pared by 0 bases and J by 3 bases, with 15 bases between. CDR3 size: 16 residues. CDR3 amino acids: CASSEYVTRDNYEQYF. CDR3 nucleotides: TGTGCCAGCAGTGAATATGTTACGAGGGACAACTACGAGCAGTACTTC.

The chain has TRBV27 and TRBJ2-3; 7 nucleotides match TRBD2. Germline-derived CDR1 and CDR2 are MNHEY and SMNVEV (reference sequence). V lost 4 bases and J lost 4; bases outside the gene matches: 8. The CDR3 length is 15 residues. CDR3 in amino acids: CASSSLAVGADTQYF. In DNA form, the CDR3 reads TGTGCCAGCAGTTCCCTAGCGGTGGGGGCAGATACGCAGTATTTT.

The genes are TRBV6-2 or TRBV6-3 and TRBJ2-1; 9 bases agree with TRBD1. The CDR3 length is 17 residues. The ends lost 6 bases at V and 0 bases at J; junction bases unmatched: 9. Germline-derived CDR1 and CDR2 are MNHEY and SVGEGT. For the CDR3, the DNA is TGTGCCAGCAGCGCCCGACAGGGGGAATCCTCCTACAATGAGCAGTTCTTC. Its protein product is CASSARQGESSYNEQFF.

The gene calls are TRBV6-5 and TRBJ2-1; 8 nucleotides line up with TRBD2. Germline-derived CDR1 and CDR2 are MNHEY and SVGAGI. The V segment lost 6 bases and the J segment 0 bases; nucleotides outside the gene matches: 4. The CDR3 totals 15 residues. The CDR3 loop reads CASRSGLGSYNEQFF. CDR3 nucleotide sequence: TGTGCCAGCAGGTCGGGACTAGGCTCCTACAATGAGCAGTTCTTC.

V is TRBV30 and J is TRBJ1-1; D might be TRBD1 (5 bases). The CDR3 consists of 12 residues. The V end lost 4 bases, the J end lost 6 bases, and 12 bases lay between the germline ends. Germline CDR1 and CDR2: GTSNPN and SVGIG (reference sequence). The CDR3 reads CAWTGGGSEAFF. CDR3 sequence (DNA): TGTGCCTGGACCGGGGGTGGCTCTGAAGCTTTCTTT. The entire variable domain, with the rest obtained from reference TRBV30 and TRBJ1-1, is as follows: SQTIHQWPATLVQPVGSPLSLECTVEGTSNPNLYWYRQAAGRGLQLLFYSVGIGQISSEVPQNLSASRPQDRQFILSSKKLLLSDSGFYLCAWTGGGSEAFFGQGTRLTVV.

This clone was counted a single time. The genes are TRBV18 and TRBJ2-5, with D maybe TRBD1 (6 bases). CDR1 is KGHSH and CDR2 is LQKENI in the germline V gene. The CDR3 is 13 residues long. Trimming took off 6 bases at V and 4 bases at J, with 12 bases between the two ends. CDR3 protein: CASSEQGRETQYF. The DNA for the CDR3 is TGTGCCAGCTCCGAACAGGGACGAGAGACCCAGTACTTC.

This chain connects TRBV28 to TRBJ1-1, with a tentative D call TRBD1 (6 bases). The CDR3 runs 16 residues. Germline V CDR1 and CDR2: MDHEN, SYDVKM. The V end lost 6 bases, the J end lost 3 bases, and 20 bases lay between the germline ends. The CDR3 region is CASRVPGTYNYTEAFF. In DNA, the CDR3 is TGTGCCAGCAGGGTCCCCGGGACATATAATTACACTGAAGCTTTCTTT.

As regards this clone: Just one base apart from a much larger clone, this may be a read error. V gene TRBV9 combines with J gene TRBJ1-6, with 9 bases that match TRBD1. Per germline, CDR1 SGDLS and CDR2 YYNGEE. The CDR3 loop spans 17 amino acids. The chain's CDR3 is CASSPTYTQGAGSLLHF. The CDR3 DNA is TGTGCCAGCAGCCCGACGTATACACAGGGGGCGGGTTCACTCCTCCACTTT.

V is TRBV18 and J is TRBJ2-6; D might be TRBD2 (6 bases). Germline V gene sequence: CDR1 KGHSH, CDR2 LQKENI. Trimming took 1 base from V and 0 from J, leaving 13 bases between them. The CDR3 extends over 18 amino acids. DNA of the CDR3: TGTGCCAGCTCACCACGGGCCAGGGACTTCTCTGGGGCCAACGTCCTGACTTTC. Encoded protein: CASSPRARDFSGANVLTF.

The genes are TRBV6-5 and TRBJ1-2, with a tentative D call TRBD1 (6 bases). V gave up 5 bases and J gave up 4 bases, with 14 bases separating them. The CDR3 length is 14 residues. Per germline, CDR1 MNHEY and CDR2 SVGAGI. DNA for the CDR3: TGTGCCAGCAGTATAGGACAGAGGAGCTATGGCTACACCTTC. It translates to CASSIGQRSYGYTF.

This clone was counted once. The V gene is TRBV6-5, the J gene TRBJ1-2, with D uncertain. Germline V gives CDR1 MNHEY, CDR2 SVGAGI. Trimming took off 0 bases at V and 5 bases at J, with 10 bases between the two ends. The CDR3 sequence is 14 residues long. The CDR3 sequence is CASSYSSHIYGYTF. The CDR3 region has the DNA TGTGCCAGCAGTTACTCGTCACATATATATGGCTACACCTTC.

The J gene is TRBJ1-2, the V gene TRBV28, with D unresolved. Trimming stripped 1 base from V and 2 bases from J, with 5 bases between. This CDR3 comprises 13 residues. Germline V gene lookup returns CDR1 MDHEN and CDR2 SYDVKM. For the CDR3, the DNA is TGTGCCAGCAGTTTATACATAAACTATGGCTACACCTTC. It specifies CASSLYINYGYTF.

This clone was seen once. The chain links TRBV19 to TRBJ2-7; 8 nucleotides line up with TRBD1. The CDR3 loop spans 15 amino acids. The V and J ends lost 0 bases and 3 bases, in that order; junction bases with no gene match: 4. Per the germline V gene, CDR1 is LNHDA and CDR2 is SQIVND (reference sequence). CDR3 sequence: CASSIEGQGDYEQYF. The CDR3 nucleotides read TGTGCCAGTAGTATAGAAGGACAGGGCGACTACGAGCAGTACTTC.

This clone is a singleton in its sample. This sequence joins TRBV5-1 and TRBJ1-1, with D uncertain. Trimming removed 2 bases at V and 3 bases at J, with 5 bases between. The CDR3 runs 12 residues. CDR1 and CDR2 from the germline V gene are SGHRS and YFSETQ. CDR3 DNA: TGCGCCAGCAGCTTAACAGACACTGAAGCTTTCTTT. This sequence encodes CASSLTDTEAFF.

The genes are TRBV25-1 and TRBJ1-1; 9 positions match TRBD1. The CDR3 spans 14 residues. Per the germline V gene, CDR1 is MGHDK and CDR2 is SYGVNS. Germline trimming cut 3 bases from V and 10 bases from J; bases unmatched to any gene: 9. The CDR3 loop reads CASSDHRGPDGAFF. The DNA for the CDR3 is TGTGCCAGCAGTGATCACAGGGGGCCGGATGGAGCTTTCTTT.

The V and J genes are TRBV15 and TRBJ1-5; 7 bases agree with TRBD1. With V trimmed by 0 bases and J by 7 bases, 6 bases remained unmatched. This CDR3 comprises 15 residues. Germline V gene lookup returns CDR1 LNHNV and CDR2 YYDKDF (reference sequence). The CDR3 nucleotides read TGTGCCACCAGCAGAGATCTGACAGGGTTGCAGCCCCAGCATTTT. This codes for CATSRDLTGLQPQHF.

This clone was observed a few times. This CDR3 reads CASSTGEGSAEAFF. The CDR3 coding sequence is TGTGCCAGTAGTACAGGGGAGGGGAGCGCTGAAGCTTTCTTT. The chain links TRBV19 to TRBJ1-1; possible D gene TRBD1, 6 bases. The CDR3 runs to 14 residues. Germline CDR1 reads LNHDA; CDR2 reads SQIVND (reference sequence). Between the trimmed V and J ends, which lost 4 bases and 6 bases, there was a span of 15 bases.